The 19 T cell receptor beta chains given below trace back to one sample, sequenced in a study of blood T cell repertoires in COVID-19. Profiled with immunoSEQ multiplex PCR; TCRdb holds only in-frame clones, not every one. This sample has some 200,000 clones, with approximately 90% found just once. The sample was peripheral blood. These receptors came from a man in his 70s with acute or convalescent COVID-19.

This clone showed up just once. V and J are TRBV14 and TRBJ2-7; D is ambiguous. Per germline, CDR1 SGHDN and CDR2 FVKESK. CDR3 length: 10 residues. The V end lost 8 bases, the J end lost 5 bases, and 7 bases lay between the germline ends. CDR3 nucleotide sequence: TGTGCCAGCTATAAAAACGAGCAGTACTTC. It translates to CASYKNEQYF.

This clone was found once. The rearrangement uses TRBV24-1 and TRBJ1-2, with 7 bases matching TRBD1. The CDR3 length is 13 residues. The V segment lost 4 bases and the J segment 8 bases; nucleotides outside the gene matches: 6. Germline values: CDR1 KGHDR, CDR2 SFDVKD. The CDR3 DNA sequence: TGTGCCACCAGTGAGGCGACAGGGCGAGGCTACACCTTC. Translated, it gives CATSEATGRGYTF.

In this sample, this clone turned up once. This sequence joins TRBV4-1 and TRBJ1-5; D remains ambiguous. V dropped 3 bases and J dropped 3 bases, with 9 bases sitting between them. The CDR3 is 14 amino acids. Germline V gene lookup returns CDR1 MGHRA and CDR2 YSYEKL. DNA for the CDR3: TGCGCCAGCAGCCAGGGCGGGTCCAATCAGCCCCAGCATTTT. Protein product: CASSQGGSNQPQHF.

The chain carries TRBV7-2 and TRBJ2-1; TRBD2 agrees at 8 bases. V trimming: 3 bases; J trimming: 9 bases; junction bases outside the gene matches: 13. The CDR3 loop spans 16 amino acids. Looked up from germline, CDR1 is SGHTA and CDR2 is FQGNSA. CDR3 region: CASSFQRERRTLEQFF. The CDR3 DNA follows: TGTGCCAGCAGCTTCCAGCGGGAGAGAAGGACTCTTGAGCAGTTCTTC.

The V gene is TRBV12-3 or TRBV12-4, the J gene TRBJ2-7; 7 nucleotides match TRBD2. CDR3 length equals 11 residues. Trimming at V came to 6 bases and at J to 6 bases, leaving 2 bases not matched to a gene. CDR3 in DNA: TGTGCCAGCAGGGCGGGGGTCGAGCAGTACTTC. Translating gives CASRAGVEQYF.

CDR3 sequence: CASSLLETQYF. DNA for the CDR3: TGTGCCAGCAGTTTACTGGAGACCCAGTACTTC. This chain joins TRBV12-3 or TRBV12-4 and TRBJ2-5, with D unclear. Trimming left V 2 bases short and J 5 bases short, with 3 bases between. This CDR3 contains 11 residues.

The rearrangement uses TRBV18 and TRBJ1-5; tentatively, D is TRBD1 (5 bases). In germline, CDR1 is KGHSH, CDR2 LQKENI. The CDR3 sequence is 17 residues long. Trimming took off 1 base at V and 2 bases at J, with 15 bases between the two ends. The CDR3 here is CASSPRGRGGGNQPQHF. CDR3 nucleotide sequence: TGTGCCAGCTCACCACGAGGAAGGGGAGGGGGCAATCAGCCCCAGCATTTT.

The CDR3 sequence is CASSFGGRTDTQYF. DNA for the CDR3: TGTGCCAGCAGTTTTGGGGGGAGGACAGATACGCAGTATTTT. The chain combines TRBV27 with TRBJ2-3; possibly TRBD2 for D (6 bases). The V gene's germline CDR1 is MNHEY and CDR2 SMNVEV (reference sequence). Trimming stripped 3 bases from V and 3 bases from J, with 10 bases between. This CDR3 has 14 amino acids.

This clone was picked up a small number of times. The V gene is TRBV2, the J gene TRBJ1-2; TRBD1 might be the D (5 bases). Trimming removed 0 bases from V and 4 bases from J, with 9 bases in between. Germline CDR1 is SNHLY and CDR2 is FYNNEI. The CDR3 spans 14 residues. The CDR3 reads CASSEAGGSYGYTF. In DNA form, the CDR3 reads TGTGCCAGCAGTGAAGCGGGGGGAAGCTATGGCTACACCTTC.

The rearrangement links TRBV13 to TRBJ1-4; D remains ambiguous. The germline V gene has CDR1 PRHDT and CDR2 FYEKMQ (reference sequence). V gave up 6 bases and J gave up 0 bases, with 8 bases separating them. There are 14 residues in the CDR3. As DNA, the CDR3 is TGTGCCAGCAGTCTTGCAGCAACTAATGAAAAACTGTTTTTT. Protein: CASSLAATNEKLFF.

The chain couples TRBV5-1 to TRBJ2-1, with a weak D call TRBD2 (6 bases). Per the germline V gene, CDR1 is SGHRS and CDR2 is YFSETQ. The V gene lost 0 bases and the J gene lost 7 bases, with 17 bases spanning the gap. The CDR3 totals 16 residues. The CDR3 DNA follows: TGCGCCAGCAGCTTGGACGGGAGTTCGAGAGGGAATGAGCAGTTCTTC. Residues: CASSLDGSSRGNEQFF.

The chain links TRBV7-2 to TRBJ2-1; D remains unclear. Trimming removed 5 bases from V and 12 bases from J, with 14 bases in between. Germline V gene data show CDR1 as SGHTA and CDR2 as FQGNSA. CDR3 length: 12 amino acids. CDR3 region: CASSATMKLQFF. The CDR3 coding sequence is TGTGCCAGCAGCGCTACTATGAAGTTGCAGTTCTTC.

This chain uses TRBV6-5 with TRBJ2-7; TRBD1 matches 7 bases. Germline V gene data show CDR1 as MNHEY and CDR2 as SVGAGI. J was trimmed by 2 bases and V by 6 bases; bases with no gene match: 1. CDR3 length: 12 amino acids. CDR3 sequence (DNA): TGTGCCAGCAGAACAGGGGCCTACGAGCAGTACTTC. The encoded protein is CASRTGAYEQYF.

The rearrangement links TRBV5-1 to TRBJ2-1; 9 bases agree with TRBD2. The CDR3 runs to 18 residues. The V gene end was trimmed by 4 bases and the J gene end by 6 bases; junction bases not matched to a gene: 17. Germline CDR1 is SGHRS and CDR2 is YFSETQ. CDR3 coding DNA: TGCGCCAGCAGCGGGGTTGGGGTAACTAGCGGGTTTAGCAATGAGCAGTTCTTC. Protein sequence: CASSGVGVTSGFSNEQFF.

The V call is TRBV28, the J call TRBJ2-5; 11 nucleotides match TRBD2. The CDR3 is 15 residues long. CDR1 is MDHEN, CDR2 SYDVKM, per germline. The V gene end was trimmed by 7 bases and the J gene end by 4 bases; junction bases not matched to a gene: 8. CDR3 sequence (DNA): TGTGCCAGCACTCCTAGCGGGAGGAAGGGAGAGACCCAGTACTTC. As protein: CASTPSGRKGETQYF. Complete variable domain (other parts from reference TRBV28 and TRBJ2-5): DVKVTQSSRYLVKRTGEKVFLECVQDMDHENMFWYRQDPGLGLRLIYFSYDVKMKEKGDIPEGYSVSREKKERFSLILESASTNQTSMYLCASTPSGRKGETQYFGPGTRLLVL.

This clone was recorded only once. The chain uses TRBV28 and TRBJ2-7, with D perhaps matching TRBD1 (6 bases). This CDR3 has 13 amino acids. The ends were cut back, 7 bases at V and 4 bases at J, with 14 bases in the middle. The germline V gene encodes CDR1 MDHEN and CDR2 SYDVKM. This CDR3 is CASTLSGVYEQYF. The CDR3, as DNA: TGTGCCAGCACCCTTTCAGGGGTTTACGAGCAGTACTTC.

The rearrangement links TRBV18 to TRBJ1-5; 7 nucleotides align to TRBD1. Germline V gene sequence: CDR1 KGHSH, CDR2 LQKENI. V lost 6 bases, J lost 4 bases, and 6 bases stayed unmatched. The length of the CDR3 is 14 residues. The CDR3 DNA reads TGTGCCAGCTCCGCCTTGACAGGGAATCAGCCCCAGCATTTT. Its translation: CASSALTGNQPQHF.

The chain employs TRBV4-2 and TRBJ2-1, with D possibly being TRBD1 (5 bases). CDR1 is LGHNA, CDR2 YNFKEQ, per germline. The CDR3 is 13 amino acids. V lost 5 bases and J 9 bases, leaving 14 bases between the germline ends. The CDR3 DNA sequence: TGTGCCAGCAGCTCACAAAACCAGGGTGAGCAGTTCTTC. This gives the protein CASSSQNQGEQFF.

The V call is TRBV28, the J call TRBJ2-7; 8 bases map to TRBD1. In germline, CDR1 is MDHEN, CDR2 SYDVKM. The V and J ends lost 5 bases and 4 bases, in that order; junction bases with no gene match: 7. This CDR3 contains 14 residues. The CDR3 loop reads CASSPWTGLYEQYF. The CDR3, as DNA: TGTGCCAGCAGTCCGTGGACAGGGTTGTACGAGCAGTACTTC.